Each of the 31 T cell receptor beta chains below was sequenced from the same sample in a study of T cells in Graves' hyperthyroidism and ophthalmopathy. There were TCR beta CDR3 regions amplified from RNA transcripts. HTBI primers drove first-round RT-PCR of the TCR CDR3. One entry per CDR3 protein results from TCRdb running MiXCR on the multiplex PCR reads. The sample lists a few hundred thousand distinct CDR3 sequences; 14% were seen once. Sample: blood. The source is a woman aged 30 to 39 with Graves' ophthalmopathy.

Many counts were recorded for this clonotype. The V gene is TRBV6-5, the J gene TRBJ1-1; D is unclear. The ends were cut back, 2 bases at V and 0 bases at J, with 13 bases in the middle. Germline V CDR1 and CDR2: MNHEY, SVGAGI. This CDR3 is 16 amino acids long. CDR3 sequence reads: CASSYGQFHMNTEAFF. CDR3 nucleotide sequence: TGTGCCAGCAGTTACGGGCAGTTCCACATGAACACTGAAGCTTTCTTT.

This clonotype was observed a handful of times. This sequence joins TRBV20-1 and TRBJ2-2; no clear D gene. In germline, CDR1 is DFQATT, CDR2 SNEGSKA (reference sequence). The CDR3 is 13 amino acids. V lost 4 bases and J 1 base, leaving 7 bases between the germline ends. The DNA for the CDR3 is TGCAGTGCTACAAACGAGAACACCGGGGAGCTGTTTTTT. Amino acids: CSATNENTGELFF.

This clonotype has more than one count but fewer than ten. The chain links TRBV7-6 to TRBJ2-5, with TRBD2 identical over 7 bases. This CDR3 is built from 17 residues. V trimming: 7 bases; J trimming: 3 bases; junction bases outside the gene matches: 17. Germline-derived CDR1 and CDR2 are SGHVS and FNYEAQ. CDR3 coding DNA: TGTGCCAGCAATCGAGGGTTGCTAGTGGGGGGGAAAGAGACCCAGTACTTC. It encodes CASNRGLLVGGKETQYF.

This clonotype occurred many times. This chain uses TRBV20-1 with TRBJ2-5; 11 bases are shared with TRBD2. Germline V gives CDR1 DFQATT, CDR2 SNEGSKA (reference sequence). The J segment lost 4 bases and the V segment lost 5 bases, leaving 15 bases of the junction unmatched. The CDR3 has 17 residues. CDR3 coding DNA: TGCAGTGCTCCGACTCGCCTAGCGGGGGGCTATGGAGAGACCCAGTACTTC. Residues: CSAPTRLAGGYGETQYF.

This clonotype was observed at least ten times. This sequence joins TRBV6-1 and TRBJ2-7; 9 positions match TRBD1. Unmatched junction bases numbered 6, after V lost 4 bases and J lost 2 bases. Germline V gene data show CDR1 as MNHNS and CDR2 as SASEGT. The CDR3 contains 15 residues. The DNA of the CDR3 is TGTGCCAGCAGTGCCCGGGACAGGGCCCCCTACGAGCAGTACTTC. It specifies CASSARDRAPYEQYF.

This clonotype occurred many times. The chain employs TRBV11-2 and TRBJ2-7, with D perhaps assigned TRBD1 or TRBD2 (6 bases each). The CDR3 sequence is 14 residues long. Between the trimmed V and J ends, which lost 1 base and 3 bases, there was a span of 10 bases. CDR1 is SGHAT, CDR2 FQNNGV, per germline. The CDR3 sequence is CASSLAGAHYEQYF. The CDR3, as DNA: TGTGCCAGCAGCTTAGCGGGGGCCCACTACGAGCAGTACTTC. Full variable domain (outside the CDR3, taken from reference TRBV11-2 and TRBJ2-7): EAGVAQSPRYKIIEKRQSVAFWCNPISGHATLYWYQQILGQGPKLLIQFQNNGVVDDSQLPKDRFSAERLKGVDSTLKIQPAKLEDSAVYLCASSLAGAHYEQYFGPGTRLTVT.

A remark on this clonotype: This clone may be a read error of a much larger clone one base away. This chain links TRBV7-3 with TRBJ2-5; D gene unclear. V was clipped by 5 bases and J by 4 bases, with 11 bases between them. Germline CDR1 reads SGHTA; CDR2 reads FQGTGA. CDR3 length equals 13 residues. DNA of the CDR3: TGTGCCAGCAGCGTTACTTACCTAGAGACCCAGTACTTC. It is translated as CASSVTYLETQYF.

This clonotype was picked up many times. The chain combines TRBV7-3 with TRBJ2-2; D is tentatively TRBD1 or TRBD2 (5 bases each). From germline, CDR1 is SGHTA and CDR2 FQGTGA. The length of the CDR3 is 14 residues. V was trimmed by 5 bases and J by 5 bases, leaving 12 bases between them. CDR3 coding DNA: TGTGCCAGCAGCCAAACGAGGGGTACCGGGGAGCTGTTTTTT. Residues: CASSQTRGTGELFF.

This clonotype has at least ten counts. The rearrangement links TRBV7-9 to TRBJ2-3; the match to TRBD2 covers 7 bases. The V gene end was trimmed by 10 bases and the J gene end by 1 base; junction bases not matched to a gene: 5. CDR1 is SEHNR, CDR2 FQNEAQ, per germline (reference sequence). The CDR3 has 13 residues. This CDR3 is CATGLAGTDTQYF. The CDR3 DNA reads TGTGCCACGGGGCTAGCGGGCACAGATACGCAGTATTTT.

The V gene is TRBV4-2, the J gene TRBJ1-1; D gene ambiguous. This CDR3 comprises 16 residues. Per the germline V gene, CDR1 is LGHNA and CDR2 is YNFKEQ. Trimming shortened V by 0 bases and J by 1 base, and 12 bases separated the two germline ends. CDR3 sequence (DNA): TGTGCCAGCAGCCAAGATGGGTCATTCCGGAACACTGAAGCTTTCTTT. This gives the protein CASSQDGSFRNTEAFF.

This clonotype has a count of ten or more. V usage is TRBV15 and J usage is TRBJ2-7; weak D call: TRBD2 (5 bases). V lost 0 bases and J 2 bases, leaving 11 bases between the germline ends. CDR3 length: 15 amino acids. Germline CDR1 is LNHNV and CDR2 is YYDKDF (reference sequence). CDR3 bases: TGTGCCACCAGCAGAGATCGAGGACTGGCCTACGAGCAGTACTTC. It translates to CATSRDRGLAYEQYF.

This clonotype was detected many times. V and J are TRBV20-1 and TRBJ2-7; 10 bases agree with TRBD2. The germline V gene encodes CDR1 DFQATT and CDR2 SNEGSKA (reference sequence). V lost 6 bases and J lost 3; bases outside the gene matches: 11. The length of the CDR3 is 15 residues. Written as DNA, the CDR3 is TGCAGTGCGTCATCAACTTGGACTAGCGGCTACGAGCAGTACTTC. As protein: CSASSTWTSGYEQYF.

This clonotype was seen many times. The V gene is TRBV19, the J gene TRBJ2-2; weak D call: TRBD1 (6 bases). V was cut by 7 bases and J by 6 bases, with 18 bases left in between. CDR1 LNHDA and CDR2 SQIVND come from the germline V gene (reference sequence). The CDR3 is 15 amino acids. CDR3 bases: TGTGCCAGTAAGGACAGATACTCGGAGTCCGGGGAGCTGTTTTTT. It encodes CASKDRYSESGELFF. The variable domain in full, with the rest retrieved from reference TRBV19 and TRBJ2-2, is DGGITQSPKYLFRKEGQNVTLSCEQNLNHDAMYWYRQDPGQGLRLIYYSQIVNDFQKGDIAEGYSVSREKKESFPLTVTSAQKNPTAFYLCASKDRYSESGELFFGEGSRLTVL.

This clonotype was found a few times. In DNA form, the CDR3 reads TGCAGTGCTCCAGTAGCGGGGGGGGGGTTCCCACGCACAGATACGCAGTATTTT. This translates into CSAPVAGGGFPRTDTQYF. V is TRBV20-1 and J is TRBJ2-3; 11 bases match TRBD2. The germline CDR1 and CDR2 sequences are DFQATT and SNEGSKA (reference sequence). After removal of 5 bases from V and 1 base from J, the junction contained 14 bases not matched to a gene. This CDR3 has 18 amino acids.

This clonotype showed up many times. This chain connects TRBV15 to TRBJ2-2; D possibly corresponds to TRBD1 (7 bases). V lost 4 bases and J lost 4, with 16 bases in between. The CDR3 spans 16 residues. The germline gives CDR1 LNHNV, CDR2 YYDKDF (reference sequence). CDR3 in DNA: TGTGCCACCAGCACAGGCCGACAGGGAGGCACCGGGGAGCTGTTTTTT. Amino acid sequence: CATSTGRQGGTGELFF.

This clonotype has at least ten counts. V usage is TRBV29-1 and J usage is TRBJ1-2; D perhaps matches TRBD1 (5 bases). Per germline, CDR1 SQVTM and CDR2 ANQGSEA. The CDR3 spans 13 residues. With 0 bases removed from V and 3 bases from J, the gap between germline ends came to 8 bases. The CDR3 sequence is CSVEDPTDYGYTF. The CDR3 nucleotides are TGCAGCGTTGAAGATCCGACAGACTATGGCTACACCTTC.

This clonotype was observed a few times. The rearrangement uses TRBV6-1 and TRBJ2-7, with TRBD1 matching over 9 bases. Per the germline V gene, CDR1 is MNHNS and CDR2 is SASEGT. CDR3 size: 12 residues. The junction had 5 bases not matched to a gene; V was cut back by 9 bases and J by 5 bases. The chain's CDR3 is CASTGTGNEQYF. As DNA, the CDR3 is TGTGCCAGTACCGGGACAGGGAACGAGCAGTACTTC.

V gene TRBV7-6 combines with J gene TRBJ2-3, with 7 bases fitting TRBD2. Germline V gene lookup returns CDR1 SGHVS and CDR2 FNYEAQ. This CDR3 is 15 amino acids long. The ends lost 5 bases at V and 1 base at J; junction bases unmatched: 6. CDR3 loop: CASSRDAGGTDTQYF. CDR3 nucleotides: TGTGCCAGCAGCCGGGACGCGGGAGGCACAGATACGCAGTATTTT.

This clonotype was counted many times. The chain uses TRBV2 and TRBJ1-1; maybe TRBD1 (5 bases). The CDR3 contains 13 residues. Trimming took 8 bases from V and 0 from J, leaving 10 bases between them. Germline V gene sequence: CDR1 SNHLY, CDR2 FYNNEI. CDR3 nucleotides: TGTGCCAGCCGGCGGGGCCTGAACACTGAAGCTTTCTTT. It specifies CASRRGLNTEAFF.

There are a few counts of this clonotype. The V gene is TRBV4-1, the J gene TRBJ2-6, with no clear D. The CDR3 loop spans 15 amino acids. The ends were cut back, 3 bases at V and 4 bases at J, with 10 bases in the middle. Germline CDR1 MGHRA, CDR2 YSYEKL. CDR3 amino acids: CASSQFAVGANVLTF. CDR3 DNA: TGCGCCAGCAGCCAGTTTGCGGTAGGGGCCAACGTCCTGACTTTC.

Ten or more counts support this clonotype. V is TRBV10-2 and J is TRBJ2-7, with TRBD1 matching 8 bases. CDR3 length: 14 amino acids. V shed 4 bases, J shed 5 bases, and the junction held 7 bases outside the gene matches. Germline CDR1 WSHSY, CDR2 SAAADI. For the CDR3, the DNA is TGCGCCAGCAGTGCCTCACAGGGGGTCCACGAGCAGTACTTC. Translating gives CASSASQGVHEQYF.

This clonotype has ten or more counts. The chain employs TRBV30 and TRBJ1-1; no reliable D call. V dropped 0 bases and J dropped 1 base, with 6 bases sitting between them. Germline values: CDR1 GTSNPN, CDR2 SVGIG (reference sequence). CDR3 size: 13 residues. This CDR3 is CAWSVRTNTEAFF. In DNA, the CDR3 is TGTGCCTGGAGTGTGAGGACGAACACTGAAGCTTTCTTT. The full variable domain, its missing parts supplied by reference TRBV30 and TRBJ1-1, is SQTIHQWPATLVQPVGSPLSLECTVEGTSNPNLYWYRQAAGRGLQLLFYSVGIGQISSEVPQNLSASRPQDRQFILSSKKLLLSDSGFYLCAWSVRTNTEAFFGQGTRLTVV.

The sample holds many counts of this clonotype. CDR3 amino acids: CSARPSLYEQYF. In DNA form, the CDR3 reads TGCAGTGCTAGACCTAGCCTCTACGAGCAGTACTTC. This sequence joins TRBV20-1 and TRBJ2-7; TRBD2 might be the D (5 bases). V lost 2 bases and J lost 3, with 8 bases in between. The CDR3 length is 12 residues. Germline V gene data show CDR1 as DFQATT and CDR2 as SNEGSKA (reference sequence).

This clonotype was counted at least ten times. CDR3 residues: CASSLSAGSPLHF. Written as DNA, the CDR3 is TGTGCCAGCAGCTTATCCGCAGGGTCACCCCTCCACTTT. This chain joins TRBV13 and TRBJ1-6; D is perhaps TRBD1 (5 bases). V lost 2 bases and J 10 bases, leaving 9 bases between the germline ends. CDR3 size: 13 residues. Germline CDR1 is PRHDT and CDR2 is FYEKMQ (reference sequence).

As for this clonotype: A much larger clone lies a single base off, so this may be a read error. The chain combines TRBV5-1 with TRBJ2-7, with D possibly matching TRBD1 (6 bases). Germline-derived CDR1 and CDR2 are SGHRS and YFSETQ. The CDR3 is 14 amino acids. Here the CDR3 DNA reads TGCGCCAGCAGCATCTCGGACAGAGGCGTCGAGCAGCACTTC. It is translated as CASSISDRGVEQHF.

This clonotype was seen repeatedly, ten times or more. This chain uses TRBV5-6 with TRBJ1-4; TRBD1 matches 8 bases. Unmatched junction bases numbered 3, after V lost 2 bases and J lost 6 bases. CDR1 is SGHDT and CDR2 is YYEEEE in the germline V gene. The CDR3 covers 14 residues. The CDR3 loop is CASSFGQGYEKLFF. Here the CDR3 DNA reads TGTGCCAGCAGCTTCGGACAGGGCTATGAAAAACTGTTTTTT. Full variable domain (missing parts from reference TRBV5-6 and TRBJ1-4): DAGVTQSPTHLIKTRGQQVTLRCSPKSGHDTVSWYQQALGQGPQFIFQYYEEEERQRGNFPDRFSGHQFPNYSSELNVNALLLGDSALYLCASSFGQGYEKLFFGSGTQLSVL.

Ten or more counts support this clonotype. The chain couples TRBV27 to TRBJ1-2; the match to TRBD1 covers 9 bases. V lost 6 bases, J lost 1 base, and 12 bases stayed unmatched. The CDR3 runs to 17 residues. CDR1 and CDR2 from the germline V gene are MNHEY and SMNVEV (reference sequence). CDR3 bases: TGTGCCAGCAGCAAGACAGGGGGGGAACTTTTTAACTATGGCTACACCTTC. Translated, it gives CASSKTGGELFNYGYTF.

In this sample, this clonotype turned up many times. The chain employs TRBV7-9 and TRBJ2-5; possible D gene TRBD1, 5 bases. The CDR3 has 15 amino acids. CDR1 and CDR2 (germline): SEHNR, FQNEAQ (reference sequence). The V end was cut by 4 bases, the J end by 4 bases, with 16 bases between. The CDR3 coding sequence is TGTGCCAGCAGCTCCCATGGTCCTAGGGGAGAGACCCAGTACTTC. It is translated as CASSSHGPRGETQYF.

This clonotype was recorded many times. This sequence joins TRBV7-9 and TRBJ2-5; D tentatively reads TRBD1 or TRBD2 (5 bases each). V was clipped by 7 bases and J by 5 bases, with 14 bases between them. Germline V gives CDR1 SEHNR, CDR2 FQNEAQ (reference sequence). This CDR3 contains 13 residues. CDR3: CASKLREWETQYF. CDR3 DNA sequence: TGTGCCAGCAAACTCAGGGAGTGGGAGACCCAGTACTTC.

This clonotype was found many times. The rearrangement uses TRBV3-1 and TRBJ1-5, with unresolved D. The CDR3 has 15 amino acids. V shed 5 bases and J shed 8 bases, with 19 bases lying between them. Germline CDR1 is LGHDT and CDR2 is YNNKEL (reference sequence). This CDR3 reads CASSWRPFPGEPQHF. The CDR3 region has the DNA TGTGCCAGCAGCTGGAGGCCGTTCCCCGGAGAGCCCCAGCATTTT.

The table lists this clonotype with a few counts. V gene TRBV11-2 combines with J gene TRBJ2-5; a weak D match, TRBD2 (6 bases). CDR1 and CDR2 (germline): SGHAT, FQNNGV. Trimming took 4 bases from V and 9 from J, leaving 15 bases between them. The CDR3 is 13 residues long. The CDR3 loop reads CASSSPDYVAQYF. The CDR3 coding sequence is TGTGCCAGCAGCTCTCCGGACTATGTGGCCCAGTACTTC.